Following are 22 T cell receptor beta chains from one sample sequenced in a study of OX40 agonist ivuxolimab in advanced cancers. Measured with immunoSEQ multiplex PCR; TCRdb has only the in-frame clones, and not every one. The sample has tens of thousands of clones; around 90% are singletons. This sample comprised CD4+ or CD8+ T cells sorted from blood, obtained in a trial of the OX40 agonist ivuxolimab. The receptors here all came from an adult with an advanced solid tumor such as melanoma, head and neck, liver or kidney cancer.

The rearrangement links TRBV18 to TRBJ2-3; TRBD1 matches 7 bases. This CDR3 region has 14 residues. J gave up 0 bases and V 3 bases, and 0 bases lay outside the gene matches. Germline V lookup: CDR1 KGHSH, CDR2 LQKENI. In DNA, the CDR3 is TGTGCCAGCTCACCGGACAGGAGCACAGATACGCAGTATTTT. This translates into CASSPDRSTDTQYF. Variable domain in full (rest from reference TRBV18 and TRBJ2-3): NAGVMQNPRHLVRRRGQEARLRCSPMKGHSHVYWYRQLPEEGLKFMVYLQKENIIDESGMPKERFSAEFPKEGPSILRIQQVVRGDSAAYFCASSPDRSTDTQYFGPGTRLTVL.

The chain combines TRBV28 with TRBJ2-1; D perhaps matches TRBD2 (7 bases). The CDR3 consists of 13 residues. Per the germline V gene, CDR1 is MDHEN and CDR2 is SYDVKM. The V and J ends lost 1 base and 15 bases respectively, with 16 bases between them. Written as DNA, the CDR3 is TGTGCCAGCAGTTTATCCCTCATAGGGGGGGGGTTCTTC. This encodes CASSLSLIGGGFF.

The genes are TRBV5-1 and TRBJ2-4; tentative D call: TRBD1 (7 bases). The CDR3 is 17 amino acids. Germline V gene sequence: CDR1 SGHRS, CDR2 YFSETQ. V shed 2 bases and J shed 0 bases, with 15 bases lying between them. The DNA for the CDR3 is TGCGCCAGCAGCTTAGGGACAGCGGGTTTAGCCAAAAACATTCAGTACTTC. Encoded protein: CASSLGTAGLAKNIQYF. The whole variable domain, remainder taken from reference TRBV5-1 and TRBJ2-4, is KAGVTQTPRYLIKTRGQQVTLSCSPISGHRSVSWYQQTPGQGLQFLFEYFSETQRNKGNFPGRFSGRQFSNSRSEMNVSTLELGDSALYLCASSLGTAGLAKNIQYFGAGTRLSVL.

This chain uses TRBV9 with TRBJ1-3; D not resolved. CDR1 is SGDLS, CDR2 YYNGEE, per germline. V was cut by 4 bases and J by 0 bases, with 5 bases left in between. The CDR3 is 13 amino acids. The CDR3 region is CASSMNSGNTIYF. The DNA of the CDR3 is TGTGCCAGCAGCATGAACTCTGGAAACACCATATATTTT.

The CDR3 here is CASSEAWRSLGGKLFF. The CDR3 DNA sequence: TGTGCCAGCAGTGAAGCCTGGAGGTCCTTGGGGGGGAAACTGTTTTTT. The chain carries TRBV2 and TRBJ1-4; D is perhaps TRBD1 (5 bases). Germline V lookup: CDR1 SNHLY, CDR2 FYNNEI. CDR3 length: 16 residues. Trimming pared 0 bases from V and 11 bases from J, leaving 19 bases between.

By proportion, this clone is medium-sized. The chain's CDR3 is CASSPPSRGEYEQYF. CDR3 DNA: TGTGCCAGCTCACCACCGTCTAGGGGGGAGTACGAGCAGTACTTC. The chain links TRBV18 to TRBJ2-7; D may correspond to TRBD1 or TRBD2 (6 bases each). The CDR3 runs 15 residues. CDR1 KGHSH and CDR2 LQKENI come from the germline V gene. The ends were cut back, 0 bases at V and 4 bases at J, with 13 bases in the middle.

The CDR3 sequence is CASSLGGVGGNTIYF. The CDR3 DNA is TGTGCCAGCAGTTTAGGGGGAGTAGGTGGAAACACCATATATTTT. The rearrangement uses TRBV27 and TRBJ1-3, with D possibly being TRBD1 (5 bases). The CDR3 consists of 15 residues. Germline assignment: CDR1 MNHEY and CDR2 SMNVEV (reference sequence). Deletions cut 2 bases from V and 3 bases from J, with 11 bases between.

This sequence joins TRBV6-4 and TRBJ2-3; D is possibly TRBD2 (6 bases). Trimming stripped 1 base from V and 3 bases from J, with 8 bases between. This CDR3 comprises 14 residues. Per germline, CDR1 MRHNA and CDR2 SNTAGT. CDR3 sequence (DNA): TGTGCCAGCAGTGACTTTCTAGCGACAGATACGCAGTATTTT. Translating gives CASSDFLATDTQYF.

This clone was found once. V usage is TRBV9 and J usage is TRBJ2-7; TRBD2 agrees at 8 bases. Germline-derived CDR1 and CDR2 are SGDLS and YYNGEE. CDR3 length equals 15 residues. Losses at the gene ends were 4 bases for V and 2 bases for J; bases not matched to a gene: 8. This CDR3 is CASSPTSGGAYEQYF. CDR3 in DNA: TGTGCCAGCAGCCCAACTAGCGGAGGTGCCTACGAGCAGTACTTC.

Only one count was recorded for this clone. The chain links TRBV10-3 to TRBJ1-4; D not certain. The CDR3 has 16 amino acids. Germline CDR1 reads ENHRY; CDR2 reads SYGVKD. V was clipped by 0 bases and J by 5 bases, with 13 bases between them. For the CDR3, the DNA is TGTGCCATCAGTGAGTCTGCCCGGGCGAGGAATGAAAAACTGTTTTTT. Residues: CAISESARARNEKLFF.

V usage is TRBV30 and J usage is TRBJ2-1; 9 bases are shared with TRBD2. V shed 3 bases, J shed 0 bases, and the junction held 6 bases outside the gene matches. CDR3 size: 16 residues. Germline CDR1 reads GTSNPN; CDR2 reads SVGIG (reference sequence). The CDR3 DNA reads as TGTGCCTGGAGCCCCAAGCGGGGGGTCTCCTACAATGAGCAGTTCTTC. Translating it yields CAWSPKRGVSYNEQFF.

The chain joins TRBV9 to TRBJ2-2; the match to TRBD2 covers 11 bases. This CDR3 has 17 amino acids. The ends lost 5 bases at V and 3 bases at J; junction bases unmatched: 9. Germline V CDR1 and CDR2: SGDLS, YYNGEE. The CDR3 here is CASRPTSGSLDTGELFF. CDR3 in DNA: TGTGCCAGCAGACCTACTAGCGGGAGTTTGGACACCGGGGAGCTGTTTTTT.

This rearrangement joins TRBV6-6 to TRBJ1-1; D remains unclear. Germline CDR1 reads MNHNY; CDR2 reads SVGAGI (reference sequence). V dropped 2 bases and J dropped 2 bases, with 9 bases sitting between them. CDR3 length: 14 residues. This CDR3 reads CASSYGQVNTEAFF. The DNA for the CDR3 is TGTGCCAGCAGTTACGGCCAGGTTAACACTGAAGCTTTCTTT.

The table lists this clone with a few counts. The rearrangement uses TRBV11-2 and TRBJ2-5; TRBD2 aligns across 7 bases. The CDR3 spans 16 residues. Germline trimming cut 2 bases from V and 3 bases from J; bases unmatched to any gene: 9. Per germline, CDR1 SGHAT and CDR2 FQNNGV. In DNA form, the CDR3 reads TGTGCCAGCAGCTTAAGGGGTGGGCTAGCGGAAGAGACCCAGTACTTC. Translated: CASSLRGGLAEETQYF.

This clone has more than one count but fewer than ten. The chain links TRBV7-8 to TRBJ1-2; D gene unclear. The CDR3 totals 12 residues. Per the germline V gene, CDR1 is SGHVS and CDR2 is FQNEAQ. V was cut by 1 base and J by 8 bases, with 8 bases left in between. The CDR3 loop reads CASSLGSWGYTF. The CDR3 nucleotides are TGTGCCAGCAGCTTAGGCAGCTGGGGCTACACCTTC.

J is TRBJ2-7 and V is TRBV28; D possibly corresponds to TRBD1 (5 bases). The CDR3 is 13 amino acids. CDR1 MDHEN and CDR2 SYDVKM come from the germline V gene. The ends were cut back, 2 bases at V and 3 bases at J, with 8 bases in the middle. The CDR3 reads CASSLRTFYEQYF. The DNA for the CDR3 is TGTGCCAGCAGTTTACGGACATTCTACGAGCAGTACTTC.

The chain has TRBV2 and TRBJ2-1, with no clear D. CDR3 size: 17 residues. V was cut by 7 bases and J by 0 bases, with 19 bases left in between. CDR1 SNHLY and CDR2 FYNNEI come from the germline V gene. CDR3 DNA: TGTGCCAGCATCTTTGCCCCCCCCTCAAGCTCCTACAATGAGCAGTTCTTC. Encoded protein: CASIFAPPSSSYNEQFF. Using reference TRBV2 and TRBJ2-1 for the parts outside the CDR3, the full variable domain is EPEVTQTPSHQVTQMGQEVILRCVPISNHLYFYWYRQILGQKVEFLVSFYNNEISEKSEIFDDQFSVERPDGSNFTLKIRSTKLEDSAMYFCASIFAPPSSSYNEQFFGPGTRLTVL.

Note on this clone: A read error may explain this, as a much larger clone is one base away. The chain has TRBV2 and TRBJ2-5; 7 bases fit TRBD2. After removal of 7 bases from V and 6 bases from J, the junction contained 8 bases not matched to a gene. The CDR3 covers 13 residues. Germline CDR1 reads SNHLY; CDR2 reads FYNNEI. CDR3 loop: CASTGTTEKTQYF. The CDR3 DNA is TGTGCCAGCACGGGGACTACTGAGAAGACCCAGTACTTC. The whole variable domain, remainder taken from reference TRBV2 and TRBJ2-5, is EPEVTQTPSHQVTQMGQEVILRCVPISNHLYFYWYRQILGQKVEFLVSFYNNEISEKSEIFDDQFSVERPDGSNFTLKIRSTKLEDSAMYFCASTGTTEKTQYFGPGTRLLVL.

The chain's CDR3 is CASSRQGAGEQYF. In DNA form, the CDR3 reads TGTGCCTCCAGTAGGCAGGGGGCAGGTGAGCAGTACTTC. The chain links TRBV28 to TRBJ2-7; TRBD1 matches at 8 bases. CDR3 length: 13 amino acids. Trimming at V came to 11 bases and at J to 7 bases, leaving 13 bases not matched to a gene. Germline CDR1 MDHEN, CDR2 SYDVKM.

The genes are TRBV6-5 and TRBJ2-1; no clear D gene. Germline values: CDR1 MNHEY, CDR2 SVGAGI. With 5 bases removed from V and 6 bases from J, the gap between germline ends came to 5 bases. This CDR3 is 11 amino acids long. CDR3 nucleotide sequence: TGTGCCAGCAGTCACCCCAATGAGCAGTTCTTC. Translating it yields CASSHPNEQFF.

The CDR3 here is CASSLAGSVYEQYF. In DNA, the CDR3 is TGTGCCAGCAGTTTAGCGGGGAGCGTCTACGAGCAGTACTTC. The chain has TRBV14 and TRBJ2-7; TRBD2 agrees at 8 bases. V lost 6 bases and J lost 3; bases outside the gene matches: 7. CDR1 and CDR2 from the germline V gene are SGHDN and FVKESK. This CDR3 comprises 14 residues.

The gene calls are TRBV7-9 and TRBJ2-1; D call uncertain. The CDR3 length is 12 residues. Germline V gives CDR1 SEHNR, CDR2 FQNEAQ (reference sequence). Trimming took off 5 bases at V and 7 bases at J, with 9 bases between the two ends. CDR3 in amino acids: CASSTGRNEQFF. The CDR3 DNA reads TGTGCCAGCAGCACTGGAAGGAATGAGCAGTTCTTC.